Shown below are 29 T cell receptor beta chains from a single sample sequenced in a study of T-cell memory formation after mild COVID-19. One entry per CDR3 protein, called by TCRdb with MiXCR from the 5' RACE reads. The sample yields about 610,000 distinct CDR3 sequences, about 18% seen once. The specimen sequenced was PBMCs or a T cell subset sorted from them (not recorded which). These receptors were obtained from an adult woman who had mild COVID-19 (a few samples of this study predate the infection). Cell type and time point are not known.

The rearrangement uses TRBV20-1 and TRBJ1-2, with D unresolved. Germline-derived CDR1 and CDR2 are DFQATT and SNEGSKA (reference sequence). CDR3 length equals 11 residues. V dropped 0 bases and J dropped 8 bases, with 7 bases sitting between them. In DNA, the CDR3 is TGCAGTGCTAGAGATATAGGAGGCTACACCTTC. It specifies CSARDIGGYTF.

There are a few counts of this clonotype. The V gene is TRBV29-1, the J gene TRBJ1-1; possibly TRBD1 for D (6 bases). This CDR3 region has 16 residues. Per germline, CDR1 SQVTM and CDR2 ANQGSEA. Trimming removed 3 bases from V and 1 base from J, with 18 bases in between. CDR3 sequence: CSVDGPLEQGNTEAFF. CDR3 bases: TGCAGCGTTGACGGTCCGCTTGAACAGGGGAACACTGAAGCTTTCTTT.

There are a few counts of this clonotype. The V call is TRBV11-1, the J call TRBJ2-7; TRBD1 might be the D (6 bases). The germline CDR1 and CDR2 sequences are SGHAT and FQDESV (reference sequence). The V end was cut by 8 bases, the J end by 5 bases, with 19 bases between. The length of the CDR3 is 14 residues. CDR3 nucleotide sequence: TGTGCCAGCCGACCGACCTTACAGGGTAACGAGCAGTACTTC. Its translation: CASRPTLQGNEQYF.

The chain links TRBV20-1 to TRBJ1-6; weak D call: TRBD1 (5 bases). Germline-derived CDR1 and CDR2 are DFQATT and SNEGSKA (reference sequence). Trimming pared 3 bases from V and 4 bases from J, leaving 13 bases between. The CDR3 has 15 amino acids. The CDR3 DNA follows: TGCAGTGCTAGCCGGGACGCATCTTATAATTCACCCCTCCACTTT. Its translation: CSASRDASYNSPLHF.

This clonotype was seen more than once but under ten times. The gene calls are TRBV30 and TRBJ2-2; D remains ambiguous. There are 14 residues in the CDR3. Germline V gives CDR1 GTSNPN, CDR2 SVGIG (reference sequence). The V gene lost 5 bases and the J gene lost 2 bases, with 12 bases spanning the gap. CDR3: CAWGSRVNTGELFF. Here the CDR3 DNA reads TGTGCCTGGGGTTCACGCGTCAACACCGGGGAGCTGTTTTTT.

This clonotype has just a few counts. In DNA form, the CDR3 reads TGCAGCGTTGATAGACAGGGCGGAGGCACAGATACGCAGTATTTT. Encoded protein: CSVDRQGGGTDTQYF. The chain combines TRBV29-1 with TRBJ2-3, with 7 bases identical to TRBD1. The CDR3 consists of 15 residues. Germline CDR1 SQVTM, CDR2 ANQGSEA. V lost 3 bases, J lost 1 base, and 7 bases stayed unmatched.

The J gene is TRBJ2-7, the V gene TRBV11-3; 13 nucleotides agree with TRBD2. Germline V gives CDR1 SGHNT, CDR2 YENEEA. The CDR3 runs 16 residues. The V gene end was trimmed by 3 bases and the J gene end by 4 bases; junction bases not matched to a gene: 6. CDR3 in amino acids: CASSFPLAGGNYEQYF. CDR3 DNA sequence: TGTGCCAGCAGCTTTCCACTAGCGGGAGGGAATTACGAGCAGTACTTC.

In nucleotides, the CDR3 is TGTGCCAGCAGTCAGGGACAGGGGTATAGCAATCAGCCCCAGCATTTT. Amino acids: CASSQGQGYSNQPQHF. The V and J genes are TRBV27 and TRBJ1-5; 10 bases match TRBD1. The V and J ends lost 5 bases and 0 bases, in that order; junction bases with no gene match: 4. The V gene's germline CDR1 is MNHEY and CDR2 SMNVEV (reference sequence). The CDR3 covers 16 residues.

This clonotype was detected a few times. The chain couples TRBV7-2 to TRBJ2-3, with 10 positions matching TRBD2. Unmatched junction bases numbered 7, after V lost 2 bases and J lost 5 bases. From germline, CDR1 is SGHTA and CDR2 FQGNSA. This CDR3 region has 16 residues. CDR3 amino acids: CASSLLSSGGGDTQYF. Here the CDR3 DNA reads TGTGCCAGCAGCTTACTATCTAGCGGGGGAGGAGATACGCAGTATTTT.

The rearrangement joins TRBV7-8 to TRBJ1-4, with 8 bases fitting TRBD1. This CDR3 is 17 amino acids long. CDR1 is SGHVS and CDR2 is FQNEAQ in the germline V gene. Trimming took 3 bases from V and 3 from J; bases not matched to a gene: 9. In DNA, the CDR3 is TGTGCCAGCAGCTTTCCCCGGACAGGGTCCTCTAATGAAAAACTGTTTTTT. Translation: CASSFPRTGSSNEKLFF.

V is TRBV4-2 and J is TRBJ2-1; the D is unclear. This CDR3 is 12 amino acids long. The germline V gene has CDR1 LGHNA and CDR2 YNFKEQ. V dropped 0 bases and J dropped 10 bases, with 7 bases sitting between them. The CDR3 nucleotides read TGTGCCAGCAGCCAAGAAGGAAGGGAGCAGTTCTTC. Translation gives CASSQEGREQFF.

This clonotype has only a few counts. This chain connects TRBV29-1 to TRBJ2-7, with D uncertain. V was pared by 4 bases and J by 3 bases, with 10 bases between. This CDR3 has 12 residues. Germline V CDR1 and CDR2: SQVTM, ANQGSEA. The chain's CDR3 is CSVVLRNYEQYF. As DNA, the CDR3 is TGCAGCGTTGTGTTACGGAACTACGAGCAGTACTTC.

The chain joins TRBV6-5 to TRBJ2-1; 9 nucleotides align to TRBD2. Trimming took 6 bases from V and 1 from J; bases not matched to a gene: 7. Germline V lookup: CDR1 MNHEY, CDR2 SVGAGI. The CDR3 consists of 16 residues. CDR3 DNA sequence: TGTGCCAGCAGCTACATAGCGGGGGCATCCTACAATGAGCAGTTCTTC. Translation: CASSYIAGASYNEQFF.

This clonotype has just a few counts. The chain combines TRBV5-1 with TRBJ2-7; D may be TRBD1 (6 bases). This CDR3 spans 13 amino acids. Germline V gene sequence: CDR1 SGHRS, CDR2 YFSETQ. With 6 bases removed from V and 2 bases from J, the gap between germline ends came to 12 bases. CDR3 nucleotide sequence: TGCGCCAGCACCTCAACAGGGCCCTACGAGCAGTACTTC. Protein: CASTSTGPYEQYF.

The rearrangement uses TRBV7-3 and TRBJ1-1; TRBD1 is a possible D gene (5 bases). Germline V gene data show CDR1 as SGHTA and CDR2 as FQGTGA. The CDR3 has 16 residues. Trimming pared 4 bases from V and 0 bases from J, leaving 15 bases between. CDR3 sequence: CASSSQGAGMNTEAFF. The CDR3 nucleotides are TGTGCCAGCAGCTCTCAAGGGGCTGGGATGAACACTGAAGCTTTCTTT.

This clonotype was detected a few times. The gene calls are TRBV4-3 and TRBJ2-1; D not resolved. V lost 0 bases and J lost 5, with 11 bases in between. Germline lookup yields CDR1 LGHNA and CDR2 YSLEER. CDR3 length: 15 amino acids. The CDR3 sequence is CASSQDLASHNEQFF. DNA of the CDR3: TGCGCCAGCAGCCAAGATTTGGCCAGCCACAATGAGCAGTTCTTC.

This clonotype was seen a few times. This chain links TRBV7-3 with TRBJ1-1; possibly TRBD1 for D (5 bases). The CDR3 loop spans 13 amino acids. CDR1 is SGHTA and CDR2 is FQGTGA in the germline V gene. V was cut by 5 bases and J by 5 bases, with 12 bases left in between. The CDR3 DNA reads TGTGCCAGCAGCAAGGGGCGCTTAACTGAAGCTTTCTTT. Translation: CASSKGRLTEAFF.

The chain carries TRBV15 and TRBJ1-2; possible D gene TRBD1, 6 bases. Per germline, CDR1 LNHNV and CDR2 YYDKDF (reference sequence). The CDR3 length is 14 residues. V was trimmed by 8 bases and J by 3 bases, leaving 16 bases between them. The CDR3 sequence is CATRRDMGDYGYTF. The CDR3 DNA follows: TGTGCCACCCGCCGGGACATGGGTGACTATGGCTACACCTTC.

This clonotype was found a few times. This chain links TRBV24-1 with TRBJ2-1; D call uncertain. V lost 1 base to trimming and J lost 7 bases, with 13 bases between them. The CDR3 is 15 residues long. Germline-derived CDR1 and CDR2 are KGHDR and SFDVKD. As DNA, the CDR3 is TGTGCCACCAGTGATTTAGGGCCGGGCAAAAATGAGCAGTTCTTC. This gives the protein CATSDLGPGKNEQFF.

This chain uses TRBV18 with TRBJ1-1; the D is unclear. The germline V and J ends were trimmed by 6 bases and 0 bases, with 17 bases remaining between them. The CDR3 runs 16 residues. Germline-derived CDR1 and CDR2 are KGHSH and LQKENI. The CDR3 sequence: CASSNRELLMNTEAFF. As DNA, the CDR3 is TGTGCCAGCTCCAACCGGGAGCTTCTCATGAACACTGAAGCTTTCTTT. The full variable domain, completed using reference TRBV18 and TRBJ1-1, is NAGVMQNPRHLVRRRGQEARLRCSPMKGHSHVYWYRQLPEEGLKFMVYLQKENIIDESGMPKERFSAEFPKEGPSILRIQQVVRGDSAAYFCASSNRELLMNTEAFFGQGTRLTVV.

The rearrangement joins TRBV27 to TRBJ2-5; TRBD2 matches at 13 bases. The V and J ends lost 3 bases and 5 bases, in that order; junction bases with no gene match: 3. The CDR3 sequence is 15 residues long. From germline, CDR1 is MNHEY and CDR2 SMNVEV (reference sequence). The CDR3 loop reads CASSLGTSGMETQYF. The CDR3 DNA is TGTGCCAGCAGTTTGGGGACTAGCGGGATGGAGACCCAGTACTTC.

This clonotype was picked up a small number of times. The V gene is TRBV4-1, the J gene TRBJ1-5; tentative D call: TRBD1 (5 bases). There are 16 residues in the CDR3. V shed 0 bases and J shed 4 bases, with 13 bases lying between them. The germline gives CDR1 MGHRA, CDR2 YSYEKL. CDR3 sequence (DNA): TGCGCCAGCAGCCAAGAGTGGGGGACCCTGAATCAGCCCCAGCATTTT. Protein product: CASSQEWGTLNQPQHF.

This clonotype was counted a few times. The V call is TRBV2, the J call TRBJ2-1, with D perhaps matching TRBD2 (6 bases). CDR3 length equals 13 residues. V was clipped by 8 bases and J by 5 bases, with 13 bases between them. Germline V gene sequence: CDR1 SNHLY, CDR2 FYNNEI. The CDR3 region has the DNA TGTGCCAGCGGAGGGTTAGGAAACAATGAGCAGTTCTTC. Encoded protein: CASGGLGNNEQFF.

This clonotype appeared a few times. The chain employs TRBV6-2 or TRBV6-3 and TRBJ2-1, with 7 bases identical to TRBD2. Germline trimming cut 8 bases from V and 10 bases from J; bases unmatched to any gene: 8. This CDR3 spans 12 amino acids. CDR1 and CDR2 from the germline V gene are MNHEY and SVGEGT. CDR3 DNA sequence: TGTGCCAGCGGGGGGGTAGCCCCCGAGCAGTTCTTC. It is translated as CASGGVAPEQFF.

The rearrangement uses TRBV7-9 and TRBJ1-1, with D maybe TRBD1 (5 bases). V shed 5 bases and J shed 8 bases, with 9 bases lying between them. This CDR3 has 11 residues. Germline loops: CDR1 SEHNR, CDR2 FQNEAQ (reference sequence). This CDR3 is CASSRDQEAFF. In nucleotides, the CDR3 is TGTGCCAGCAGCCGGGACCAGGAAGCTTTCTTT. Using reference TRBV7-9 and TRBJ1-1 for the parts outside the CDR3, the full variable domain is DTGVSQNPRHKITKRGQNVTFRCDPISEHNRLYWYRQTLGQGPEFLTYFQNEAQLEKSRLLSDRFSAERPKGSFSTLEIQRTEQGDSAMYLCASSRDQEAFFGQGTRLTVV.

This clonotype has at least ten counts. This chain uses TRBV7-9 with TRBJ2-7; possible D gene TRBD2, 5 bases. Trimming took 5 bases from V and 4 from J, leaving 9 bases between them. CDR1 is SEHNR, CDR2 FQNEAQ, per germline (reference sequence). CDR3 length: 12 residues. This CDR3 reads CASSRPGYEQYF. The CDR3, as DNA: TGTGCCAGCAGCCGTCCGGGGTACGAGCAGTACTTC.

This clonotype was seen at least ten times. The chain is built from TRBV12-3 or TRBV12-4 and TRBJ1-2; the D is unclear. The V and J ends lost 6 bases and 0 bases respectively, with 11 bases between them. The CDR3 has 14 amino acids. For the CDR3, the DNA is TGTGCCAGCAGGGGCTGGAGCACTAACTATGGCTACACCTTC. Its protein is CASRGWSTNYGYTF.

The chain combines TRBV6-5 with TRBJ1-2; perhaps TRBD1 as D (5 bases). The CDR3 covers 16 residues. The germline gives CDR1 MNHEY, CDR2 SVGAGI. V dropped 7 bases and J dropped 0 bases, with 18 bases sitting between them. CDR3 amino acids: CASTQGLGRANYGYTF. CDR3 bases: TGTGCCAGCACCCAGGGACTCGGAAGAGCTAACTATGGCTACACCTTC.

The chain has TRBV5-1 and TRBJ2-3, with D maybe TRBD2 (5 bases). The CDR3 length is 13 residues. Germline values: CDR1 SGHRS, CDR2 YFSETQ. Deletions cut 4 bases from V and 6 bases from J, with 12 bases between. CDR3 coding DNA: TGCGCCAGCAGCCCCAACAGAGGGGATACGCAGTATTTT. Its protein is CASSPNRGDTQYF.